This TCR beta chain is from a study of T cells in Graves' hyperthyroidism and ophthalmopathy. Exclusion criteria comprised uncontrolled infection, other autoimmune disease, pregnancy or lactation. Source material for PBMCs was more than 9.5 ml fresh peripheral blood. Study-wide points: In blood, most of the thyroid clonotypes expanded above 0.001 were also present.

Germline V gene sequence: CDR1 DFQATT, CDR2 SNEGSKA (reference sequence). The V gene lost 7 bases and the J gene lost 0 bases, with 14 bases spanning the gap. CDR3 size: 14 residues. As for this clonotype: Its target is unknown.

The investigators amplified TCR beta CDR3 regions from RNA transcripts. Carried out on the TCR CDR3, a first-round RT-PCR used the HTBI primer set. TCRdb reprocessed the multiplex PCR reads via MiXCR and lists one record per CDR3 protein. Here the sample spans around 340,000 distinct CDR3 sequences, about 15% being singletons. This clonotype was obtained from a woman aged 25 to 39 with Graves' hyperthyroidism. Sequencing was performed on blood. The rearrangement joins TRBV20-1 to TRBJ2-3, with D unclear. The chain's CDR3 is CSGEDGESTDTQYF. For the CDR3, the DNA is TGCAGTGGTGAGGATGGAGAGAGCACAGATACGCAGTATTTT.